This T cell receptor (beta chain) came from a study of T cells in Graves' hyperthyroidism and ophthalmopathy. RNA transcripts provided the source from which TCR beta CDR3 regions were amplified. The TCR CDR3 was amplified in a first-round RT-PCR using the HTBI primer set. Each CDR3 protein gets one entry after TCRdb re-called the multiplex PCR reads with MiXCR. The sample has approximately 700,000 distinct CDR3 sequences; just under 45% are singletons. The TCR originated in an adult man with Graves' disease, either hyperthyroidism or ophthalmopathy (not recorded which). Sequenced sample: peripheral blood or thyroid tissue (not recorded which).

CDR3 sequence reads: CASSGRALGQMETQYF. For the CDR3, the DNA is TGTGCCAGCAGTGGCAGGGCACTCGGACAGATGGAGACCCAGTACTTC. The rearrangement links TRBV25-1 to TRBJ2-5; tentatively, D is TRBD1 (6 bases). The V end lost 4 bases, the J end lost 5 bases, and 20 bases lay between the germline ends. Looked up from germline, CDR1 is MGHDK and CDR2 is SYGVNS. The CDR3 spans 16 residues.